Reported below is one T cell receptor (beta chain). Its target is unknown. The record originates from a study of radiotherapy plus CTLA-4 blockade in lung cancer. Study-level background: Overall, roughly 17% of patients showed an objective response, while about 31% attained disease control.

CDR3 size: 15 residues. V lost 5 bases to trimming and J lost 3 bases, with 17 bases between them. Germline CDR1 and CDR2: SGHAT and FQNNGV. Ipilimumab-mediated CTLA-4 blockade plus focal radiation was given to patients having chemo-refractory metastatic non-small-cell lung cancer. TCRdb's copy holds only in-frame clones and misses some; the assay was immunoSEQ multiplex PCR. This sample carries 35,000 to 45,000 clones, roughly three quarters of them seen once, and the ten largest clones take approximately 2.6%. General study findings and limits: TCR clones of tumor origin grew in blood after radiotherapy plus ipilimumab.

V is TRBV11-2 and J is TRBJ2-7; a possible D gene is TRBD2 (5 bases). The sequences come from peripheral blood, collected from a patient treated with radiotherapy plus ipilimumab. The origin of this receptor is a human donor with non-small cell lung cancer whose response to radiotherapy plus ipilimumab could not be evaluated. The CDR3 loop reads CASSPQAGEFYEQYF. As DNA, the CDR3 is TGTGCCAGCAGCCCCCAAGCCGGGGAATTCTACGAGCAGTACTTC.